Reported below is one TCR beta chain. The sample belongs to a study of blood T cell repertoires in COVID-19. As processed by the authors: Using reference gene primer amplification, nucleated cell counts were estimated. The repertoire was sequenced with immunoSEQ multiplex PCR; TCRdb's copy has only in-frame clones and lacks some. Clone size and V and J calls were adopted from that table, with D and trimming inferred from the DNA. The data hold under 200,000 clones, with 82% observed a single time. What was sequenced was peripheral blood. The TCR was taken from a woman aged 25 to 39 with acute or convalescent COVID-19.

CDR3 loop: CASSPPTGYEQYF. CDR3 in DNA: TGTGCCAGCTCACCACCGACAGGTTACGAGCAGTACTTC. The rearrangement uses TRBV18 and TRBJ2-7, with D perhaps matching TRBD1 (6 bases). V lost 0 bases to trimming and J lost 4 bases, with 7 bases between them. Germline-derived CDR1 and CDR2 are KGHSH and LQKENI. CDR3 length: 13 amino acids.